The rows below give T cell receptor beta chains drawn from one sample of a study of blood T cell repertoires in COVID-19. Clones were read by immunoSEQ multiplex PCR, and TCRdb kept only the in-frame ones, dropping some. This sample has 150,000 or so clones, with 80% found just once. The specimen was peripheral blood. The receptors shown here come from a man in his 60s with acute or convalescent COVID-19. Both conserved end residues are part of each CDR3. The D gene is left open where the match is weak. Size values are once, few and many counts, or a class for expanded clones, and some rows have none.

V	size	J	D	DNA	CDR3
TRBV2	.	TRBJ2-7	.	TGTGCCAGCAGTGACTGGAGTTACGAGCAGTACTTC	CASSDWSYEQYF
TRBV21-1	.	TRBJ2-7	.	TGTGCCAGCAACTGGTATTCCTACGAGCAGTACTTC	CASNWYSYEQYF
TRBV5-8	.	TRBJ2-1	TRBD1	TGTGCCAGCAGTTTGGGACAGGGGGCATACAATGAGCAGTTCTTC	CASSLGQGAYNEQFF
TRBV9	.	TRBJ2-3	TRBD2	TGTGCCAGCAGCGTAGATCCTAGCGGGAGTTCTGATACGCAGTATTTT	CASSVDPSGSSDTQYF
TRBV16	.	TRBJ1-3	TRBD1	TGTGCCAGCAGCCACGACAGGGGGTTTACTGGAAACACCATATATTTT	CASSHDRGFTGNTIYF
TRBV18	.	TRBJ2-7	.	TGTGCCAGCTCCCCGCCATGGGCAAGCGGTCAAGAGCAGTACTTC	CASSPPWASGQEQYF
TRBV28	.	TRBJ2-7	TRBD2	TGTGCCAGCATCATGGGGGGAGGGCGACCCTACGAGCAGTACTTC	CASIMGGGRPYEQYF
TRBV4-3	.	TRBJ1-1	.	TGCGCCAGCAGCCAAGAGACGCGGGGCACTGAAGCTTTCTTT	CASSQETRGTEAFF
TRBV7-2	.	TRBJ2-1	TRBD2	TGTGCCAGCAGCTTAGGGCTAGCGGGGGGGCAGAAAGAGCAGTTCTTC	CASSLGLAGGQKEQFF
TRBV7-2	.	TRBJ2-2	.	TGTGCCAGCAGCTTCGGACAGAACACCGGGGAGCTGTTTTTT	CASSFGQNTGELFF
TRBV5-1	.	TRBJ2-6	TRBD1	TGCGCCAGCAGCTTACAAGGGACAGCCCGCTCTGGGGCCAACGTCCTGACTTTC	CASSLQGTARSGANVLTF
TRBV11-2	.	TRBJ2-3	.	TGTGCCAGCAGCTTCCAGGGCGATACGCAGTATTTT	CASSFQGDTQYF
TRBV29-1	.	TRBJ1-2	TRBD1	TGCAGCGTTGGGGACAGGGACCTCTATGGCTACACCTTC	CSVGDRDLYGYTF
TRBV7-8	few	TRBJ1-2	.	TGTGCCAGCAGCTTCGGGGGGAACTATGGCTACACCTTC	CASSFGGNYGYTF
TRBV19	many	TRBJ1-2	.	TGTGCCAGTAGCCCAAGCGTTTCGAGCTATGGCTACACCTTC	CASSPSVSSYGYTF
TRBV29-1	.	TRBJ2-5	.	TGCAGCGTAGGCTATAGAGGAGCAGAGACCCAGTACTTC	CSVGYRGAETQYF
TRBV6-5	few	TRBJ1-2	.	TGTGCCAGCACACAGCATTCGCTTAACTATGGCTACACCTTC	CASTQHSLNYGYTF
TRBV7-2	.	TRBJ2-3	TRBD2	TGTGCCAGCAGCTTAGCTCCGAGCGGGGGGGCCTCAGGTACGCAGTATTTT	CASSLAPSGGASGTQYF
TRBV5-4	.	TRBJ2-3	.	TGTGCCAGCAGCTTGGGGCTAGCAGACACAGATACGCAGTATTTT	CASSLGLADTDTQYF
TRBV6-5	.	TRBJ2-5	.	TGTGCCAGCAGCGTGATGGCGGGAGAGACCCAGTACTTC	CASSVMAGETQYF
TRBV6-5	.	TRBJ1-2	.	TGTGCCAGCAGTTCGGCCACCGGGACAACTAACTATGGCTACACCTTC	CASSSATGTTNYGYTF
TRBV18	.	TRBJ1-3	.	TGTGCCAGCGCTGACAGTCCAGTCTCTGGAAACACCATATATTTT	CASADSPVSGNTIYF
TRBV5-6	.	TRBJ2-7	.	TGTGCCAGCAGCTTAGTTCCTCGGGCAGGGAAGAGGGAGCAGTACTTC	CASSLVPRAGKREQYF
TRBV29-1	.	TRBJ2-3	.	TGCAGCGTTGCCCGAGGCGGGACTAGCACAGATACGCAGTATTTT	CSVARGGTSTDTQYF
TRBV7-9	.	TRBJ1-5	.	TGTGCCAGCCGCTGGGGGGGGCCTACTAGCAATCAGCCCCAGCATTTT	CASRWGGPTSNQPQHF